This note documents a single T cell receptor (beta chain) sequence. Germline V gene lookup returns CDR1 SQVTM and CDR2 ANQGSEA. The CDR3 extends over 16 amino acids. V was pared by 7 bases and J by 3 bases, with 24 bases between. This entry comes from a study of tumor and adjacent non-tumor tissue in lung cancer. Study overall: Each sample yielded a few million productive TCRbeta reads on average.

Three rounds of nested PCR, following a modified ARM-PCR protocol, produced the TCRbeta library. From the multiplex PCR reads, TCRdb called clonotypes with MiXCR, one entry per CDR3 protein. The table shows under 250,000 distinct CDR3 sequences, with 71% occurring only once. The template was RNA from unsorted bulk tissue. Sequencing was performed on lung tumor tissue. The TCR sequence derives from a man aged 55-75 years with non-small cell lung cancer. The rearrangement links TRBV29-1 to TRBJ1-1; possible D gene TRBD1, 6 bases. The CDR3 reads CSEGVQGGQWDTEAFF. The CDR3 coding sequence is TGCAGCGAGGGGGTACAGGGTGGCCAATGGGACACTGAAGCTTTCTTT.